Listed below are T cell receptor beta chains from one sample, sequenced in a study of human CD4 T cells and Enterobacteriaceae. This table comes from immunoSEQ multiplex PCR, and its TCRdb copy is limited to in-frame clones, with some not included. The table shows 27,000 or so clones, with roughly 80% occurring only once. The sequenced sample was memory CD4+ T cells from blood. Source of these receptors: a human donor in good health. CDR3s leave out the opening cysteine and the closing phenylalanine or tryptophan.

J,V,CDR3
TRBJ1-6,TRBV18,ASSPRQGYNSPLH
TRBJ1-2,TRBV27,ASSYGTGTYGYT
TRBJ2-6,TRBV18,ASSPLGSNGANVLT
TRBJ2-2,TRBV7-2,ASSLALAAGSGTGELF
TRBJ2-5,TRBV2,ASQQYRTGGRETQY
TRBJ1-3,TRBV19,ASSFTTVNSGNTIY
TRBJ1-4,TRBV27,ASSFSMFGKLF
TRBJ2-1,TRBV2,ASSYRQQQF
TRBJ2-7,TRBV7-2,ASSLVGQVDYEQY
TRBJ2-5,TRBV18,ASSPLFGEEAQY
TRBJ2-7,TRBV7-8,ASSLQEGAGYSSYEQY
TRBJ1-1,TRBV2,ASSKPVGQGATEAF
TRBJ2-5,TRBV27,ASSLSWKGGQTQY
TRBJ2-7,TRBV5-1,ASSLVGGSYEQY